This T cell receptor beta chain was profiled in a study of cytomegalovirus exposure and HLA in healthy donors. Study-level background: Samples from HLA-typed donors yielded around 85 million unique TCRs in an early data release. Study-wide results and caveats: Donors were assumed by presence/absence analyses to have roughly uniform sequencing depth. Both high specificity and high sensitivity reportedly marked the classifier's diagnosis of cytomegalovirus status.

This clone was recorded a few times. The target antigen is unknown. Germline V gene lookup returns CDR1 SEHNR and CDR2 FQNEAQ (reference sequence). The V and J ends lost 4 bases and 1 base, in that order; junction bases with no gene match: 5. CDR3 length: 16 amino acids. With 60 Vbeta and 13 Jbeta primers, the PCR was carried out. The method was immunoSEQ multiplex PCR; TCRdb's version includes in-frame clones alone and lacks a portion of them. The sample consists of about 180,000 clones, around 79% of them appearing once. This chain uses TRBV7-9 with TRBJ2-3; the match to TRBD1 covers 10 bases. The source of this sequence is a woman in her fifties or sixties in good health and CMV-seronegative. The sequenced material came from PBMCs. For the CDR3, the DNA is TGTGCCAGCAGCTCGTGGACAGGGGGAGGCACAGATACGCAGTATTTT. Amino acid sequence: CASSSWTGGGTDTQYF.